This T cell receptor (beta chain) was documented in a study of breast tumors, draining lymph nodes, adjacent tissues. V was clipped by 5 bases and J by 1 base; unmatched bases: 11. The germline CDR1 and CDR2 sequences are PRHDT and FYEKMQ (reference sequence). This CDR3 has 17 residues. Breast cancer patients provided tissue from their axillary draining lymph nodes. In TCRdb, the multiplex PCR reads were re-called with MiXCR into one record per CDR3 protein. In the table there are about 230,000 distinct CDR3 sequences, approximately 29% of which are singletons. The rearrangement joins TRBV13 to TRBJ2-1; 7 bases map to TRBD1. The sequence derives from a female donor with breast cancer. Some clones in this sample may be carry-over from other donors' samples. Material: axillary lymph node tissue. CDR3 loop: CASSATPTGPSYNEQFF. Here the CDR3 DNA reads TGTGCCAGCAGCGCAACCCCGACAGGGCCATCCTACAATGAGCAGTTCTTC.